The 11 T cell receptor beta chains reported below all come from one sample, sequenced in a study of T cell responses to AZD1222 COVID-19 vaccine. Assay: immunoSEQ multiplex PCR; the TCRdb copy retains only in-frame clones and omits some. The sample has about 140,000 clones, 80% to 95% seen once. The sequences come from peripheral blood, collected 28 days after the second AZD1222 dose. The receptors were sampled from an adult who received the AZD1222 COVID-19 vaccine.

This clone is a singleton in its sample. J is TRBJ2-1 and V is TRBV7-9, with 10 bases that match TRBD2. With V trimmed by 3 bases and J by 8 bases, 7 bases remained unmatched. Germline lookup yields CDR1 SEHNR and CDR2 FQNEAQ (reference sequence). The CDR3 is made up of 15 amino acids. In DNA form, the CDR3 reads TGTGCCAGCAGCTTTGCACTAGCGGGACAGGATGAGCAGTTCTTC. The encoded protein is CASSFALAGQDEQFF.

This sequence joins TRBV3-1 (or the pseudogene TRBV3-2) and TRBJ1-1; D is unclear. Trimming stripped 7 bases from V and 6 bases from J, with 12 bases between. Germline assignment: CDR1 LGHDT and CDR2 YNNKEL (reference sequence). There are 12 residues in the CDR3. CDR3: CASTLAGAEAFF. In DNA form, the CDR3 reads TGTGCCAGCACCTTGGCTGGGGCTGAAGCTTTCTTT.

J is TRBJ2-5 and V is TRBV27, with 7 bases identical to TRBD2. The CDR3 consists of 15 residues. V gave up 4 bases and J gave up 3 bases; unmatched junction bases: 8. Germline lookup yields CDR1 MNHEY and CDR2 SMNVEV (reference sequence). CDR3 residues: CASSSPSAGKETQYF. CDR3 nucleotide sequence: TGTGCCAGCAGTTCCCCCTCAGCGGGGAAAGAGACCCAGTACTTC.

This clone appeared a single time. This chain joins TRBV19 and TRBJ1-2; tentative D call: TRBD1 (5 bases). The germline V gene has CDR1 LNHDA and CDR2 SQIVND (reference sequence). The CDR3 loop spans 15 amino acids. Trimming took 7 bases from V and 4 from J, leaving 19 bases between them. The CDR3 nucleotides are TGTGCCAGTAACGGGGGGAGGCCCTCATTCTATGGCTACACCTTC. This gives the protein CASNGGRPSFYGYTF. The full variable domain, in which reference TRBV19 and TRBJ1-2 provide the parts outside the CDR3, is DGGITQSPKYLFRKEGQNVTLSCEQNLNHDAMYWYRQDPGQGLRLIYYSQIVNDFQKGDIAEGYSVSREKKESFPLTVTSAQKNPTAFYLCASNGGRPSFYGYTFGSGTRLTVV.

This rearrangement joins TRBV12-3 or TRBV12-4 to TRBJ1-5, with D unresolved. CDR3 length equals 13 residues. Between the trimmed V and J ends, which lost 2 bases and 6 bases, there was a span of 8 bases. The CDR3 sequence: CASSLTGSQPQHF. In DNA, the CDR3 is TGTGCCAGCAGTTTAACGGGAAGTCAGCCCCAGCATTTT.

This sequence joins TRBV12-3 or TRBV12-4 and TRBJ1-2, with 8 nucleotides matching TRBD1. CDR3 length equals 13 residues. Trimming at V came to 3 bases and at J to 6 bases, leaving 3 bases not matched to a gene. CDR3 coding DNA: TGTGCCAGCAGTTTTTCGACAGGGGATGGCTACACCTTC. It is translated as CASSFSTGDGYTF.

This chain connects TRBV2 to TRBJ1-5; D might be TRBD1 (5 bases). The CDR3 extends over 14 amino acids. In germline, CDR1 is SNHLY, CDR2 FYNNEI. The V gene lost 8 bases and the J gene lost 4 bases, with 15 bases spanning the gap. CDR3 nucleotide sequence: TGTGCCAGCCGCCCGGGGACGTCGAATCAGCCCCAGCATTTT. It yields the protein CASRPGTSNQPQHF.

This clone has just one count. In DNA form, the CDR3 reads TGTGCCAGCAGCTTAGAGCTAGTCCGTCATCGGTTCTTC. Translating gives CASSLELVRHRFF. The V call is TRBV7-9, the J call TRBJ2-1, with unresolved D. The CDR3 extends over 13 amino acids. The germline CDR1 and CDR2 sequences are SEHNR and FQNEAQ (reference sequence). V lost 1 base and J lost 15, with 16 bases in between.

The chain carries TRBV19 and TRBJ1-1; no definite D call. V was pared by 5 bases and J by 5 bases, with 18 bases between. The CDR3 length is 15 residues. Germline CDR1 LNHDA, CDR2 SQIVND (reference sequence). In nucleotides, the CDR3 is TGTGCCAGTAGTCCCCCTCCAGCGGGAGGGACTGAAGCTTTCTTT. Protein sequence: CASSPPPAGGTEAFF.

The chain recombines TRBV2 with TRBJ2-7, with 8 bases fitting TRBD2. The length of the CDR3 is 14 residues. The germline gives CDR1 SNHLY, CDR2 FYNNEI. The ends lost 6 bases at V and 4 bases at J; junction bases unmatched: 8. The CDR3, as DNA: TGTGCCAGCAGGAGGCGGGAGGCAGGGTACGAGCAGTACTTC. It codes for CASRRREAGYEQYF.

The chain carries TRBV7-2 and TRBJ2-2; tentatively, D is TRBD2 (6 bases). CDR1 is SGHTA and CDR2 is FQGNSA in the germline V gene. This CDR3 comprises 15 residues. Between the trimmed V and J ends, which lost 5 bases and 5 bases, there was a span of 15 bases. This CDR3 reads CASSIRTIGTGELFF. In DNA, the CDR3 is TGTGCCAGCAGCATAAGGACTATAGGGACCGGGGAGCTGTTTTTT.